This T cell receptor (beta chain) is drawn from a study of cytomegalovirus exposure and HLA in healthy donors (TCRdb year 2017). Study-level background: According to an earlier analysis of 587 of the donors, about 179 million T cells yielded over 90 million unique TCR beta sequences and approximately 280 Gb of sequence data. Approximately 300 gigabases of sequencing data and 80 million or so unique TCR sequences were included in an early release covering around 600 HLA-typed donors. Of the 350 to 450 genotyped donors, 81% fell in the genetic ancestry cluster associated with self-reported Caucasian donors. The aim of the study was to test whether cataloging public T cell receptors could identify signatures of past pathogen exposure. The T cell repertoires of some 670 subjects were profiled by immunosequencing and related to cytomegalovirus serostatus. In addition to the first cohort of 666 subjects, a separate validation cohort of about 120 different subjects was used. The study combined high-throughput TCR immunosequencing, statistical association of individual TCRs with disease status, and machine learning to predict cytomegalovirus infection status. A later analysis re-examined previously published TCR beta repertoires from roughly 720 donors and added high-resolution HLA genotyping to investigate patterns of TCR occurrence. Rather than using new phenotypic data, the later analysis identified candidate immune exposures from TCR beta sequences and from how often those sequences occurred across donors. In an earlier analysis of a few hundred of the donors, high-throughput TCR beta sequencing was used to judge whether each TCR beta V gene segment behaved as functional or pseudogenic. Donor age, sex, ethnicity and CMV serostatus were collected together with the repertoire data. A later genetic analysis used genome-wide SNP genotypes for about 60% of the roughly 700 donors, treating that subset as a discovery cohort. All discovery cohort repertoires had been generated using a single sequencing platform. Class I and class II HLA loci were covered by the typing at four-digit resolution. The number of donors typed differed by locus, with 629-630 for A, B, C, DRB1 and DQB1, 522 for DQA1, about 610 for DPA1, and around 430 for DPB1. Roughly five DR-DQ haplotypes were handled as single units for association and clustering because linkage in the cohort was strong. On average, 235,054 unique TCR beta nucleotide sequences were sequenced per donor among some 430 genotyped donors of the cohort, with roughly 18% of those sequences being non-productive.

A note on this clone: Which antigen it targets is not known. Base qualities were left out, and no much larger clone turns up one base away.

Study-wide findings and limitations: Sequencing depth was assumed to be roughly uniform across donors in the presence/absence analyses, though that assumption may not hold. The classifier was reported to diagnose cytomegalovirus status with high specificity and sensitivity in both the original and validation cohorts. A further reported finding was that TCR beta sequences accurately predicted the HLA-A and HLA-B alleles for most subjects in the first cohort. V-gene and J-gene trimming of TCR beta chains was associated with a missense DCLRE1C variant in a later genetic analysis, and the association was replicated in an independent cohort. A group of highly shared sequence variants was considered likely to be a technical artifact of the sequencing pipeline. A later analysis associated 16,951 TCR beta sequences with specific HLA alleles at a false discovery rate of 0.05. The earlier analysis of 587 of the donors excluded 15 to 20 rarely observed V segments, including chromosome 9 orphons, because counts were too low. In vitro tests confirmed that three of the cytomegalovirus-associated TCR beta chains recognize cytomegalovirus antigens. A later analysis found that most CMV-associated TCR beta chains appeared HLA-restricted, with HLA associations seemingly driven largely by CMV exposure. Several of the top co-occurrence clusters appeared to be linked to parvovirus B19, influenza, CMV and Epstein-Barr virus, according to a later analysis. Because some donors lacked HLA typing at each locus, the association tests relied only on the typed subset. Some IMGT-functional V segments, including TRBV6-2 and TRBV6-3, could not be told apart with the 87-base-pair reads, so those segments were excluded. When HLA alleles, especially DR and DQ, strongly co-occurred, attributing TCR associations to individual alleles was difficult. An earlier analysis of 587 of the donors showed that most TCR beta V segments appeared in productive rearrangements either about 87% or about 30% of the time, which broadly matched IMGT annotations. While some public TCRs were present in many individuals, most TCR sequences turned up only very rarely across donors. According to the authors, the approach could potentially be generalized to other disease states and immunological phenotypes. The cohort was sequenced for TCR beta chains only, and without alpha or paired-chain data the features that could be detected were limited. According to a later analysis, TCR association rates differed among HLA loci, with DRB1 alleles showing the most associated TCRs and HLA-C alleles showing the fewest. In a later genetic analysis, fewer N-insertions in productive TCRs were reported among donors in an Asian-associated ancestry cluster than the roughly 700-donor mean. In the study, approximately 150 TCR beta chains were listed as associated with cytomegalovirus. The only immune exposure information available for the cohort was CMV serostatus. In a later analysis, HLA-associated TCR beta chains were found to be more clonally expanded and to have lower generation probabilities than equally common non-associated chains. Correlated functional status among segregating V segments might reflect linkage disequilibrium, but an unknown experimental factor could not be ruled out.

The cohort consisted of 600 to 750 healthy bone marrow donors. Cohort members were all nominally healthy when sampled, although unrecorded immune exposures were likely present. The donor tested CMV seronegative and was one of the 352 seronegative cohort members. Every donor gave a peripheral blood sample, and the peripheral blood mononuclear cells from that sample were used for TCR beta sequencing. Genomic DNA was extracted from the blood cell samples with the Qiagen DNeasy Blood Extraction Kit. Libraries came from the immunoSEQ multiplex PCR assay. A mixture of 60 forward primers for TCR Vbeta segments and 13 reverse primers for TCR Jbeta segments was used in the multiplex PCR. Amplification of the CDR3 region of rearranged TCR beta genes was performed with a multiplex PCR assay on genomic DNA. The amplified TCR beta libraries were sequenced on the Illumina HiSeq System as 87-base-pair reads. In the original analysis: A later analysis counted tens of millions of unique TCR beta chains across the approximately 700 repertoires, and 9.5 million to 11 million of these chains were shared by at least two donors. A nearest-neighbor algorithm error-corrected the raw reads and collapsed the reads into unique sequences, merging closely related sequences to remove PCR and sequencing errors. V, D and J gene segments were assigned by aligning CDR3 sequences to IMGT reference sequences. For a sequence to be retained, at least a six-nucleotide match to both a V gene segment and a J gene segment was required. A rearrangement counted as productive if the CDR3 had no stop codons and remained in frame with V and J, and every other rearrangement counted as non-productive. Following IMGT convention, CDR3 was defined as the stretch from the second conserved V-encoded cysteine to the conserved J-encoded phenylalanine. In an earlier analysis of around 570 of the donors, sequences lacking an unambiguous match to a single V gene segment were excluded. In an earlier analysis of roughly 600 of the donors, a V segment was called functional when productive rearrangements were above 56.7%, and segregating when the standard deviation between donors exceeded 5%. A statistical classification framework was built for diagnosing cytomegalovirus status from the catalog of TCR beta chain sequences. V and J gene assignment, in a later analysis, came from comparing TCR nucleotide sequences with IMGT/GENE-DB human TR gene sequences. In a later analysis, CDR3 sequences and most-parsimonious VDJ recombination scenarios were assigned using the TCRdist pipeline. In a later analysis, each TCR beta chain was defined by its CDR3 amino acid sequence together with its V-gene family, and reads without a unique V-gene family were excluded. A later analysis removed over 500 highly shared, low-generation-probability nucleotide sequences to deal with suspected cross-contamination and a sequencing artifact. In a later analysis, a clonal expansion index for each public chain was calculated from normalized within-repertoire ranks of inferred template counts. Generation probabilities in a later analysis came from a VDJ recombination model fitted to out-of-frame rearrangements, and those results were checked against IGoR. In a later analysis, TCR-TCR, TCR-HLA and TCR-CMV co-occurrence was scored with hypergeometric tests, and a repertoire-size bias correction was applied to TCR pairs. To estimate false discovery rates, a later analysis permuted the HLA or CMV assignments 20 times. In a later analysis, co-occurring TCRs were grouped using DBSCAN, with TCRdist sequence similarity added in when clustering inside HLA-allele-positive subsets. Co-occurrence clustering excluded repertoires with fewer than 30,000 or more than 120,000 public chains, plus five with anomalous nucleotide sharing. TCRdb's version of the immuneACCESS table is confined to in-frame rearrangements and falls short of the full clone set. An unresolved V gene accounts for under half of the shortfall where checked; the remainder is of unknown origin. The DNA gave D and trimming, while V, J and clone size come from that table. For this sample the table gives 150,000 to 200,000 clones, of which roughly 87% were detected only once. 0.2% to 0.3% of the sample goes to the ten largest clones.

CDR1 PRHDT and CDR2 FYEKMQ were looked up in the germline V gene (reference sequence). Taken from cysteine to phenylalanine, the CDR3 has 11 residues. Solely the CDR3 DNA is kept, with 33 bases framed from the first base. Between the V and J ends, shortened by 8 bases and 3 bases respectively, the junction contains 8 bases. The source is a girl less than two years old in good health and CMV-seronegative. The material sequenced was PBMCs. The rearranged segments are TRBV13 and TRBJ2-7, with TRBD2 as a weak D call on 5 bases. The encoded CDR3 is CASGEGYEQYF. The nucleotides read TGTGCCAGCGGAGAGGGCTACGAGCAGTACTTC.